The next 6 T cell receptor beta chains were all read from a single sample in a study of blood T cells in healthy people across ages. A sample-barcoded 5' primer and a J-beta primer mix were used in a second PCR of about 7 to 11 cycles. MiXCR, run by TCRdb on the 5' RACE reads, gives a single entry per CDR3 protein. The table has under 800,000 distinct CDR3 sequences, around 46% seen once; the top ten hold 20% to 25%. Sequencing was carried out using blood. Receptor source: a woman aged 55-75 years in good health.

The V call is TRBV12-3 or TRBV12-4, the J call TRBJ2-1; 8 positions match TRBD2. The V gene end was trimmed by 3 bases and the J gene end by 7 bases; junction bases not matched to a gene: 8. The CDR3 totals 15 residues. CDR3 nucleotides: TGTGCCAGCAGTTTGGGGACTAGGTTTACTAATGAGCAGTTCTTC. Its protein product is CASSLGTRFTNEQFF.

The chain joins TRBV2 to TRBJ2-5, with 9 positions matching TRBD2. The closer fit of TRBJ2-1 to the DNA end suggests the J call may be wrong. From germline, CDR1 is SNHLY and CDR2 FYNNEI. The CDR3 totals 15 residues. CDR3 DNA sequence: TGTGCCAGCAGTCAGCTAGCGGGGAACCAAGAGACCCAGTTCTTC. This gives the protein CASSQLAGNQETQFF.

This clonotype has only a few counts. The chain combines TRBV28 with TRBJ2-1; the D gene is possibly TRBD2 (6 bases). The CDR3 covers 14 residues. Germline V lookup: CDR1 MDHEN, CDR2 SYDVKM. V gave up 4 bases and J gave up 3 bases, with 10 bases separating them. The CDR3 spells CASSSPGDYNEQFF. For the CDR3, the DNA is TGTGCCAGCAGTTCCCCGGGAGACTACAATGAGCAGTTCTTC.

This clonotype has more than one count but fewer than ten. A much larger clone differs by one base, so this may be a read error. CDR3 nucleotides: TGTGCCAGCAGCTCCTCTTTCGGGGTCGAACATGAGCAGTACTTC. Protein: CASSSSFGVEHEQYF. This sequence joins TRBV7-2 and TRBJ2-7; D is possibly TRBD2 (5 bases). Per the germline V gene, CDR1 is SGHTA and CDR2 is FQGNSA. V lost 4 bases, J lost 7 bases, and 20 bases lay in between. The CDR3 sequence is 15 residues long. Combining the CDR3 with reference TRBV7-2 and TRBJ2-7 gives the whole variable domain GAGVSQSPSNKVTEKGKDVELRCDPISGHTALYWYRQSLGQGLEFLIYFQGNSAPDKSGLPSDRFSAERTGGSVSTLTIQRTQQEDSAVYLCASSSSFGVEHEQYFGPGTRLTVT.

This clonotype has only a few counts. This sequence joins TRBV20-1 and TRBJ1-5; a weak D match, TRBD1 (6 bases). This CDR3 is built from 16 residues. Germline V gives CDR1 DFQATT, CDR2 SNEGSKA (reference sequence). Trimming removed 2 bases at V and 0 bases at J, with 14 bases between. This chain's CDR3 is CSARTRGGYSNQPQHF. The CDR3 DNA follows: TGCAGTGCTAGAACCAGGGGCGGCTATAGCAATCAGCCCCAGCATTTT.

The chain employs TRBV10-3 and TRBJ2-3, with 13 bases that match TRBD2. CDR1 is ENHRY, CDR2 SYGVKD, per germline. The length of the CDR3 is 17 residues. Trimming at V came to 0 bases and at J to 7 bases, leaving 7 bases not matched to a gene. The CDR3, as DNA: TGTGCCATCAGTGAGTCTATGGGACTAGCGGGGATGAATACGCAGTATTTT. Translated, it gives CAISESMGLAGMNTQYF.